The 22 T cell receptor beta chains below come from one sample, sequenced in a study of T cell responses to AZD1222 COVID-19 vaccine. Profiled with immunoSEQ multiplex PCR; TCRdb holds only in-frame clones, not every one. The sample has approximately 74,000 clones, 65% to 85% seen once; the top ten hold 2.9%. Sequences were derived from peripheral blood, sampled on day 0 of AZD1222 vaccination. The receptors were sampled from an adult in good health.

The V call is TRBV25-1, the J call TRBJ1-1; 9 bases fit TRBD1. The CDR3 extends over 15 amino acids. CDR1 is MGHDK, CDR2 SYGVNS, per germline. V shed 6 bases, J shed 1 base, and the junction held 6 bases outside the gene matches. The CDR3 DNA sequence: TGTGCCAGCAGGGGAAACAGGGGGCGGAACACTGAAGCTTTCTTT. Translating gives CASRGNRGRNTEAFF.

The chain combines TRBV7-2 with TRBJ2-3; 7 bases align to TRBD1. V was clipped by 5 bases and J by 1 base; unmatched bases: 3. CDR3 length: 14 amino acids. The germline V gene encodes CDR1 SGHTA and CDR2 FQGNSA. CDR3 nucleotide sequence: TGTGCCAGCAGCGACACAGGGGGCACAGATACGCAGTATTTT. Its translation: CASSDTGGTDTQYF.

The genes are TRBV3-1 (or the pseudogene TRBV3-2) and TRBJ2-3, with D unclear. CDR1 LGHDT and CDR2 YNNKEL come from the germline V gene (reference sequence). Trimming cost V 0 bases and J 2 bases, with 12 bases left between them. This CDR3 is 16 amino acids long. CDR3 DNA sequence: TGTGCCAGCAGCCAAGATATTTCCCCCACCACAGATACGCAGTATTTT. It encodes CASSQDISPTTDTQYF.

This clone appeared a single time. CDR3 in DNA: TGTGCCAGCAGCTACTCCGCCTTGGACGGAACCTACGAGCAGTACTTC. Translation gives CASSYSALDGTYEQYF. The chain employs TRBV7-2 and TRBJ2-7, with D unresolved. The germline V and J ends were trimmed by 4 bases and 2 bases, with 18 bases remaining between them. The CDR3 runs 16 residues. CDR1 is SGHTA, CDR2 FQGNSA, per germline.

This chain links TRBV6-4 with TRBJ1-5; D uncertain. Germline lookup yields CDR1 MRHNA and CDR2 SNTAGT. V was shortened by 8 bases and J by 0 bases, with 17 bases between the two germline ends. The CDR3 runs 16 residues. CDR3 amino acids: CASPTTHSYSNQPQHF. The CDR3 DNA reads TGTGCCAGCCCGACCACCCATTCTTATAGCAATCAGCCCCAGCATTTT.

There are a few counts of this clone. The V gene is TRBV6-5, the J gene TRBJ1-5, with 7 bases lining up with TRBD1. Germline CDR1 reads MNHEY; CDR2 reads SVGAGI. The CDR3 is made up of 15 amino acids. Unmatched junction bases numbered 5, after V lost 2 bases and J lost 4 bases. Here the CDR3 DNA reads TGTGCCAGCAGTTACGCGACAGGGAAGAATCAGCCCCAGCATTTT. As protein: CASSYATGKNQPQHF.

This clone was recorded only once. V gene TRBV7-2 combines with J gene TRBJ2-7, with 8 bases matching TRBD2. The V segment lost 5 bases and the J segment 5 bases; nucleotides outside the gene matches: 23. The CDR3 sequence is 19 residues long. Per germline, CDR1 SGHTA and CDR2 FQGNSA. In DNA, the CDR3 is TGTGCCAGCAGCACGATACCCCACGTCCCGGGACTAGTACCCCACGAGCAGTACTTC. It codes for CASSTIPHVPGLVPHEQYF.

This chain connects TRBV5-1 to TRBJ2-7; D not certain. The germline gives CDR1 SGHRS, CDR2 YFSETQ. Trimming stripped 2 bases from V and 3 bases from J, with 9 bases between. The CDR3 sequence is 13 residues long. CDR3 DNA: TGCGCCAGCAGCTTAGGATCCGGCTACGAGCAGTACTTC. Its protein product is CASSLGSGYEQYF. Complete variable domain (other parts from reference TRBV5-1 and TRBJ2-7): KAGVTQTPRYLIKTRGQQVTLSCSPISGHRSVSWYQQTPGQGLQFLFEYFSETQRNKGNFPGRFSGRQFSNSRSEMNVSTLELGDSALYLCASSLGSGYEQYFGPGTRLTVT.

The rearrangement links TRBV4-1 to TRBJ2-1; 10 nucleotides line up with TRBD2. V was pared by 4 bases and J by 2 bases, with 5 bases of the junction left unmatched. Germline lookup yields CDR1 MGHRA and CDR2 YSYEKL. This CDR3 region has 16 residues. The CDR3 DNA reads TGCGCCAGCAGCCGAGACCTAGCGGGGGCCTACAATGAGCAGTTCTTC. Its protein is CASSRDLAGAYNEQFF.

The V gene is TRBV11-2, the J gene TRBJ1-5, with 7 bases lining up with TRBD1. The V segment lost 1 base and the J segment 4 bases; nucleotides outside the gene matches: 7. CDR1 SGHAT and CDR2 FQNNGV come from the germline V gene. CDR3 length: 16 amino acids. In DNA, the CDR3 is TGTGCCAGCAGCTTAGGGACAGGTTTTGGGAATCAGCCCCAGCATTTT. Encoded protein: CASSLGTGFGNQPQHF.

This chain uses TRBV5-6 with TRBJ1-5; D gene uncertain. Trimming shortened V by 3 bases and J by 2 bases, and 15 bases separated the two germline ends. Germline-derived CDR1 and CDR2 are SGHDT and YYEEEE. The CDR3 totals 16 residues. Here the CDR3 DNA reads TGTGCCAGCAGCTCACTGTCGGGGAATGGCAATCAGCCCCAGCATTTT. It yields the protein CASSSLSGNGNQPQHF.

V usage is TRBV2 and J usage is TRBJ2-5, with 10 positions matching TRBD2. Germline trimming cut 6 bases from V and 4 bases from J; bases unmatched to any gene: 11. The CDR3 spans 16 residues. Germline V lookup: CDR1 SNHLY, CDR2 FYNNEI. CDR3 amino acids: CASSRNVAGGAETQYF. As DNA, the CDR3 is TGTGCCAGCAGCAGGAATGTAGCGGGGGGCGCAGAGACCCAGTACTTC.

This sequence joins TRBV6-5 and TRBJ1-2; tentatively, D is TRBD1 (5 bases). Trimming cost V 6 bases and J 2 bases, with 10 bases left between them. This CDR3 comprises 13 residues. Germline lookup yields CDR1 MNHEY and CDR2 SVGAGI. CDR3 amino acids: CASRLDSNYGYTF. The CDR3, as DNA: TGTGCCAGCAGGCTCGACAGCAACTATGGCTACACCTTC.

The rearrangement uses TRBV5-1 and TRBJ1-1; D ambiguous. The V and J ends lost 0 bases and 1 base respectively, with 7 bases between them. This CDR3 is 14 amino acids long. Germline V gene sequence: CDR1 SGHRS, CDR2 YFSETQ. CDR3 sequence: CASSLGAENTEAFF. For the CDR3, the DNA is TGCGCCAGCAGCTTGGGAGCCGAGAACACTGAAGCTTTCTTT.

V usage is TRBV3-1 (or the pseudogene TRBV3-2) and J usage is TRBJ1-1; D is unclear. From germline, CDR1 is LGHDT and CDR2 YNNKEL (reference sequence). The germline V and J ends were trimmed by 5 bases and 6 bases, with 7 bases remaining between them. This CDR3 has 11 amino acids. CDR3 nucleotides: TGTGCCAGCAGCGTAAAAGCTGAAGCTTTCTTT. It specifies CASSVKAEAFF.

The sample holds one count of this clone. The rearrangement links TRBV7-2 to TRBJ2-7; D might be TRBD1 (5 bases). V lost 8 bases and J lost 2, with 16 bases in between. This CDR3 spans 14 amino acids. The germline CDR1 and CDR2 sequences are SGHTA and FQGNSA. CDR3 sequence (DNA): TGTGCCAGCTCCGCTTCAGGGTTCGCCTACGAGCAGTACTTC. As protein: CASSASGFAYEQYF.

The chain's CDR3 is CASSLGQGATQPQHF. CDR3 nucleotide sequence: TGTGCCAGCAGCTTGGGACAGGGGGCAACTCAGCCCCAGCATTTT. The chain combines TRBV5-5 with TRBJ1-5; TRBD1 aligns across 10 bases. The V and J ends lost 0 bases and 6 bases, in that order; junction bases with no gene match: 3. The CDR3 is 15 amino acids. Germline lookup yields CDR1 SGHKS and CDR2 YYEKEE (reference sequence).

This clone has a handful of counts. The chain uses TRBV10-3 and TRBJ1-1; 9 bases agree with TRBD1. This CDR3 is 16 amino acids long. Trimming took 6 bases from V and 2 from J; bases not matched to a gene: 10. Germline V gene lookup returns CDR1 ENHRY and CDR2 SYGVKD. DNA for the CDR3: TGTGCCATCAGCCAGGAATGGACAGGGGTTAACACTGAAGCTTTCTTT. Protein: CAISQEWTGVNTEAFF.

The chain employs TRBV6-1 and TRBJ1-6; no clear D gene. Germline V gene lookup returns CDR1 MNHNS and CDR2 SASEGT. The CDR3 consists of 15 residues. Trimming shortened V by 2 bases and J by 8 bases, and 13 bases separated the two germline ends. CDR3 protein: CASSEPLTRDSPLHF. DNA of the CDR3: TGTGCCAGCAGTGAACCCTTGACACGGGATTCACCCCTCCACTTT.

A word on this clone: The sample holds other DNA sequences that translate to the same CDR3. The V and J genes are TRBV5-8 and TRBJ1-5; 7 positions match TRBD1. CDR1 and CDR2 (germline): SGHTS, YDEGEE. Trimming removed 2 bases from V and 2 bases from J; junction bases left unmatched: 4. The CDR3 has 15 residues. CDR3 bases: TGTGCCAGCAGCTTAACGCAGGGGGGCAATCAGCCCCAGCATTTT. The encoded protein is CASSLTQGGNQPQHF.

The CDR3: CASSFNGGNQPQHF. The CDR3, as DNA: TGCGCCAGCAGCTTTAATGGGGGGAATCAGCCCCAGCATTTT. This sequence joins TRBV5-1 and TRBJ1-5; D perhaps matches TRBD1 (5 bases). The CDR3 totals 14 residues. The V and J ends lost 2 bases and 4 bases respectively, with 10 bases between them. Per germline, CDR1 SGHRS and CDR2 YFSETQ.

This sequence joins TRBV29-1 and TRBJ1-1; D remains ambiguous. The germline gives CDR1 SQVTM, CDR2 ANQGSEA. The CDR3 spans 12 residues. V lost 1 base to trimming and J lost 5 bases, with 8 bases between them. The CDR3 is CSVEGDGTEAFF. CDR3 DNA sequence: TGCAGCGTTGAAGGTGACGGGACTGAAGCTTTCTTT.